This TCR beta chain was identified in a study of T cells in Graves' hyperthyroidism and ophthalmopathy. Study information: Peripheral blood specimens were obtained at initial diagnosis, prior to any treatment.

TCR beta CDR3 regions were amplified from RNA. A set of HTBI primers served as the primers for a first-round RT-PCR of the TCR CDR3. TCRdb re-called the multiplex PCR reads with MiXCR, one entry per CDR3 protein. The sample includes 600,000 to 800,000 distinct CDR3 sequences, approximately 36% of them seen just once. Stable disease denoted Graves' hyperthyroidism without ophthalmopathy progression within 18 months. Investigators excluded patients with uncontrolled infection, other autoimmune disease, pregnancy or lactation. It was less than 13 ml of fresh peripheral blood that supplied the PBMCs. This clonotype has ten or more counts. This CDR3 has 11 amino acids. V dropped 8 bases and J dropped 4 bases, with 5 bases sitting between them. Germline V gene lookup returns CDR1 PRHDT and CDR2 FYEKMQ (reference sequence).

The sequencing sample was made of blood. The gene calls are TRBV13 and TRBJ2-2, with D unclear. The sequence came from a woman aged 40 to 50 with Graves' hyperthyroidism. The CDR3 bases are TGTGCCAGCGAGTTCACCGGGGAGCTGTTTTTT. Its translation: CASEFTGELFF.